This T cell receptor beta chain was recorded in a study of blood T cell repertoires in COVID-19. Profiled with immunoSEQ multiplex PCR; TCRdb holds only in-frame clones, not every one. This table has a few hundred thousand clones, approximately 88% appearing once. The germline V and J ends were trimmed by 5 bases and 1 base, with 14 bases remaining between them. The CDR3 is 15 amino acids. CDR1 and CDR2 (germline): LNHDA, SQIVND (reference sequence). Sequenced material: PBMCs or T cells enriched from blood (not recorded which). The TCR was taken from a woman aged 40 to 50 with acute COVID-19. This sequence joins TRBV19 and TRBJ2-5, with a possible D match to TRBD2 (6 bases). The chain's CDR3 is CASSALEGPQETQYF. Here the CDR3 DNA reads TGTGCCAGTAGTGCCCTGGAGGGGCCCCAAGAGACCCAGTACTTC.